These T cell receptor beta chains were read from a single sample in a study of kidney transplant recipient with SARS-CoV-2 infection. TCRdb passed the reads through MiXCR, listing each CDR3 protein once. The table records approximately 250,000 distinct CDR3 sequences, under 35% of them present only once. The input for sequencing was a blood sample, taken at baseline and on day 111 from a kidney transplant recipient. Receptor source: a male patient aged 25-45 years who had COVID-19 and was a kidney transplant recipient. Part of the T cells may come from the graft donor. The conserved cysteine and the conserved F or W are not part of the CDR3 here.

cdr3_aa,v_call,j_call
ASSLRKECRKTYGYT,TRBV6-1,TRBJ1-2
ASRNRDRHGYT,TRBV12-3/TRBV12-4,TRBJ1-2
SASPRGGNQPQH,TRBV20-1,TRBJ1-5
ASGGETQY,TRBV5-1,TRBJ2-5
ASNQEGSEAF,TRBV5-4,TRBJ1-1
ASRGNTGELF,TRBV2,TRBJ2-2
ASSPGWGIQAKNIQY,TRBV3-1,TRBJ2-4
SARRDLGDYGYT,TRBV20-1,TRBJ1-2
ASSPPETGNEQY,TRBV5-5,TRBJ2-7
ASEYHVPGKTYGYT,TRBV5-4,TRBJ1-2
ASSVRGRDEQY,TRBV21-1,TRBJ2-7
ASSQEGVRGYT,TRBV3-1,TRBJ1-2
ASSAVVKCRKTYGYT,TRBV7-7,TRBJ1-2
ASSERVGGILPLT,TRBV7-2,TRBJ1-2
ASSPGLAVHNEQF,TRBV28,TRBJ2-1
ASSPLQTSGQKLF,TRBV18,TRBJ1-4
ASSSGTGSHTEAF,TRBV7-6,TRBJ1-1
ASSAPLTAGKTYGYT,TRBV12-3/TRBV12-4,TRBJ1-2
ASSNFPFTRKTYGYT,TRBV7-8,TRBJ1-2
ASSLFGEGGNTEAF,TRBV5-6,TRBJ1-1
ASNSTGDPYNEQF,TRBV21-1,TRBJ2-1
ASSQEPGLSNQPQH,TRBV3-1,TRBJ1-5
ASSQEARQNSPLH,TRBV4-2,TRBJ1-6
ASTLSGDGYT,TRBV3-1,TRBJ1-2
ASSMNFTAGKTYGYT,TRBV12-3/TRBV12-4,TRBJ1-2
ASSASRSHGKTYGYT,TRBV6-4,TRBJ1-2
ASSGSLATVMQDTQY,TRBV21-1,TRBJ2-3
ASSHSSSGLAGSYNEQF,TRBV6-2/TRBV6-3,TRBJ2-1
ATEGGSTDTQY,TRBV24-1,TRBJ2-3
ASSETSYHGKTYGYT,TRBV7-9,TRBJ1-2
ASSLAGTDTQY,TRBV5-1,TRBJ2-3
ASLVGPNTGELF,TRBV6-2/TRBV6-3,TRBJ2-2
ASGDLQETQY,TRBV19,TRBJ2-5
ASRTGTGHTEAF,TRBV12-3/TRBV12-4,TRBJ1-1
ASREDRTPRKTYGYT,TRBV12-2,TRBJ1-2
ASSESGTGDVAF,TRBV25-1,TRBJ1-1
ATSTIRRCGKTYGYT,TRBV15,TRBJ1-2